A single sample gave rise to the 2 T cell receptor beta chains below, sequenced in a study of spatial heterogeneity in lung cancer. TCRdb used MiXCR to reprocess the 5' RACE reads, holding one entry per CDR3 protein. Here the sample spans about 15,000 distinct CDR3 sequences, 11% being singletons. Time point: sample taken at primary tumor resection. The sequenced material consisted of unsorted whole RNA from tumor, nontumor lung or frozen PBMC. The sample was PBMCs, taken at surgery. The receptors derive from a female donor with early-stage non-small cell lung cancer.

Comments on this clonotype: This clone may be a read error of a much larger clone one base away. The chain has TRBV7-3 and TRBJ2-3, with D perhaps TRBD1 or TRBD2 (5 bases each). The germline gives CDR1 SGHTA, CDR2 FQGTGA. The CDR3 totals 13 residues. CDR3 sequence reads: CASSPGPTDMQYF. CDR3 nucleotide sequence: TGTGCCAGCAGCCCGGGGCCCACAGATATGCAGTATTTT.

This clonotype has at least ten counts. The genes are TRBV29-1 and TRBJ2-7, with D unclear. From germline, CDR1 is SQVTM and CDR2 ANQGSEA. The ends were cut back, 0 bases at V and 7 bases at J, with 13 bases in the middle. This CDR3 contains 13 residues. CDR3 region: CSVEDLGRVEQYF. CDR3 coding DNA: TGCAGCGTTGAAGATCTAGGACGGGTGGAGCAGTACTTC.